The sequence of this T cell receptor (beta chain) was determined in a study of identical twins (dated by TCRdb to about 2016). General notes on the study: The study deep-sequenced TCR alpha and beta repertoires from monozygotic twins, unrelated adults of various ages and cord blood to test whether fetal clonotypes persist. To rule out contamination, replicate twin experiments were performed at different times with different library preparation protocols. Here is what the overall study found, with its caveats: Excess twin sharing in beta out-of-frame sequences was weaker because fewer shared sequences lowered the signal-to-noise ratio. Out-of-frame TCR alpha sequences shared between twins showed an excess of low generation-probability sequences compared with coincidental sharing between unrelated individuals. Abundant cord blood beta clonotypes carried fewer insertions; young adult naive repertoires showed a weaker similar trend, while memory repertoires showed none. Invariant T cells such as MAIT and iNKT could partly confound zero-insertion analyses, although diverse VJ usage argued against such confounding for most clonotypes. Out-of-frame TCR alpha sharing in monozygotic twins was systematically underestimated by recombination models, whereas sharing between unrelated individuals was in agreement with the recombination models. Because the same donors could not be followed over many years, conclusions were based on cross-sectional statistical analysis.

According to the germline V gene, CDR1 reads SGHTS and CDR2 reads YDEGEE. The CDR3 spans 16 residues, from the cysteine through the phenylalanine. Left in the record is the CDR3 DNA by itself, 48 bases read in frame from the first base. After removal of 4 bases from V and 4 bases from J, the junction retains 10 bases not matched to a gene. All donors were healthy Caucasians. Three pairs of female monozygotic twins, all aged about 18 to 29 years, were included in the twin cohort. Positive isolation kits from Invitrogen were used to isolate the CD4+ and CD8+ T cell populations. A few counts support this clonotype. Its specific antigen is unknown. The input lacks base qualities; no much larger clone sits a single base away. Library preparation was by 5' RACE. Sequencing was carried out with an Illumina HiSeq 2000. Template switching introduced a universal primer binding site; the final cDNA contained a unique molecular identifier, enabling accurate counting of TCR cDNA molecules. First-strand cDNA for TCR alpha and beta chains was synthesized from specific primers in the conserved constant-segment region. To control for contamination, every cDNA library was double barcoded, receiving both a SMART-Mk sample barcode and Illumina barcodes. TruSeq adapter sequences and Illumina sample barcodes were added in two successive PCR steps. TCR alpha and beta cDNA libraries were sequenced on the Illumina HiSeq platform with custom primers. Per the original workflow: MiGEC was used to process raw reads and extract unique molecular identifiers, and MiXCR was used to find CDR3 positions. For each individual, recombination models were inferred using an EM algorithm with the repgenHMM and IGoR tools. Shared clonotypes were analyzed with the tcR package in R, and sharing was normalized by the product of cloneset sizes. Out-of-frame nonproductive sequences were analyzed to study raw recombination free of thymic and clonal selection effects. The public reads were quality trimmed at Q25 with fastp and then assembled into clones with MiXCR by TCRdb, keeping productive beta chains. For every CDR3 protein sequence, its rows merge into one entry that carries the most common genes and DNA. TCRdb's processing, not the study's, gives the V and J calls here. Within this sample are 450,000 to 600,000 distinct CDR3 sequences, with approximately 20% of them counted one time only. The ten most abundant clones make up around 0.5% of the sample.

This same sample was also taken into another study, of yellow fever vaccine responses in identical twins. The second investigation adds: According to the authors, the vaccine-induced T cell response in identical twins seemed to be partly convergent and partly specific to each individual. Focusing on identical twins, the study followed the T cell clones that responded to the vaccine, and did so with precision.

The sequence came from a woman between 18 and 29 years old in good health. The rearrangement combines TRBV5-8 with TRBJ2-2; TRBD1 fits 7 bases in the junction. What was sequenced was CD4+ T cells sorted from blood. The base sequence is TGTGCCAGCAGCCGCGAACCGGGACAGCGCACCGGGGAGCTGTTTTTT. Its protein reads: CASSREPGQRTGELFF.